The clone carrying this T cell receptor (beta chain) has more than one count but fewer than ten. This entry is derived from a study of T-cell reconstitution after alpha-beta-depleted transplantation in children. Preparing the TCRbeta library involved the use of unique molecular identifiers. TCRdb passed the PCR reads through MiXCR, listing each CDR3 protein once. Of 610,000 or so distinct CDR3 sequences in the sample, over 25% were seen once. Trimming left V 3 bases short and J 0 bases short, with 12 bases between. Germline CDR1 is DFQATT and CDR2 is SNEGSKA (reference sequence). CDR3 length: 15 residues.

The chain couples TRBV20-1 to TRBJ2-1, with a tentative D call TRBD1 (5 bases). The source was PBMCs, collected before TCRalphabeta/CD19-depleted stem cell transplant. The receptor comes from a boy in the first two years of life with Wiskott-Aldrich syndrome, due to receive a stem cell transplant. CDR3 region: CSASLDRSSYNEQFF. CDR3 nucleotides: TGCAGTGCTAGCCTAGACAGAAGCTCCTACAATGAGCAGTTCTTC.